This T cell receptor beta chain emerged from a study of blood T cell repertoires in COVID-19. Looking at the study overall: Donors in the United States, Italy and Spain gave samples during acute or convalescent COVID-19.

The V and J ends lost 1 base and 0 bases, in that order; junction bases with no gene match: 7. The CDR3 length is 17 residues. CDR1 and CDR2 from the germline V gene are MNHEY and SVGEGT. Profiled with immunoSEQ multiplex PCR; TCRdb holds only in-frame clones, not every one. The sample lists 95,000 to 150,000 clones, around 80% occurring once. This sequence originates from a man aged 55-75 years with active or convalescent COVID-19. The chain is built from TRBV6-2 or TRBV6-3 and TRBJ1-1, with 8 bases aligning to TRBD1. The sequenced sample consisted of peripheral blood. CDR3 sequence (DNA): TGTGCCAGCAGTTACTTTGACAGGGGAGGCATGAACACTGAAGCTTTCTTT. Translating gives CASSYFDRGGMNTEAFF.